These T cell receptor beta chains were read from a single sample in a study of cytomegalovirus exposure and HLA in healthy donors. The assay was immunoSEQ multiplex PCR, and TCRdb's table has in-frame clones only and misses some. Among about 180,000 clones listed, 84% were seen once. Sequenced: PBMCs. The receptor set was obtained from a girl aged 2-15 years in good health and CMV-seropositive. Both conserved end residues are part of each CDR3. A D gene is named only where the DNA matches it firmly. Expanded clones get a size class; other rows say once, few or many, or leave the size out.

TRBD2,TRBJ2-1,TRBV11-3,-,CASSLGSREDEQFF,TGTGCCAGCAGCTTAGGTTCCCGGGAGGATGAGCAGTTCTTC
TRBD1,TRBJ1-2,TRBV4-1,-,CASSQKVLRTGADGYTF,TGCGCCAGCAGCCAGAAGGTTCTCCGGACAGGGGCGGACGGCTACACCTTC
TRBD1,TRBJ2-7,TRBV6-1,-,CASSEEGGQGSYEQYF,TGTGCCAGCAGTGAAGAGGGGGGACAGGGCTCCTACGAGCAGTACTTC
-,TRBJ1-4,TRBV7-2,-,CASSTPGSRGEKLFF,TGTGCCAGCAGCACCCCGGGTTCTCGGGGTGAAAAACTGTTTTTT
-,TRBJ1-1,TRBV7-9,-,CASSPLGAAGTEAFF,TGTGCCAGCAGCCCGCTTGGGGCGGCCGGGACTGAAGCTTTCTTT
-,TRBJ2-2,TRBV9,once,CASSVVGYRERVGTGELFF,TGTGCCAGCAGCGTAGTGGGTTATCGGGAGCGGGTTGGCACCGGGGAGCTGTTTTTT
TRBD1,TRBJ1-3,TRBV19,-,CASSRRDSTSGNTIYF,TGTGCCAGTAGTAGACGGGACAGTACCTCTGGAAACACCATATATTTT
-,TRBJ1-1,TRBV5-1,-,CASSLGRGSGVDEAFF,TGCGCCAGCAGCTTGGGACGGGGTTCAGGGGTAGATGAAGCTTTCTTT
-,TRBJ2-7,TRBV25-1,-,CASSELAGTGSYEQYF,TGTGCCAGCAGTGAATTGGCCGGAACAGGCTCCTACGAGCAGTACTTC
TRBD2,TRBJ2-1,TRBV10-3,-,CAISISGRAVEQFF,TGTGCCATCAGTATTAGCGGGAGGGCCGTTGAGCAGTTCTTC
TRBD2,TRBJ2-1,TRBV5-6,-,CASSFTSGRARNEQFF,TGTGCCAGCAGCTTCACTAGCGGGAGGGCCCGCAATGAGCAGTTCTTC
TRBD1,TRBJ2-7,TRBV7-7,-,CASSPTGAYEQYF,TGTGCCAGCAGCCCGACAGGGGCCTACGAGCAGTACTTC
-,TRBJ2-1,TRBV15,-,CATSRGGVEQFF,TGTGCCACCAGCAGGGGGGGAGTTGAGCAGTTCTTC
TRBD1,TRBJ1-1,TRBV29-1,-,CSVERTGYSTEAFF,TGCAGCGTTGAAAGGACAGGCTATTCTACTGAAGCTTTCTTT
-,TRBJ2-7,TRBV5-6,-,CASSLANGPYEQYF,TGTGCCAGCAGCTTGGCAAATGGCCCCTACGAGCAGTACTTC
TRBD1,TRBJ1-6,TRBV6-5,-,CASSFRDRGDSPLHF,TGTGCCAGCAGTTTCCGGGACAGGGGTGATTCACCCCTCCACTTT
-,TRBJ2-5,TRBV5-5,once,CASSPGKGHLGNF,TGTGCCAGCAGCCCGGGCAAGGGACACCTTGGGAACTTC
TRBD2,TRBJ2-1,TRBV19,-,CASSRLAGGHNEQFF,TGTGCCAGTAGCAGACTAGCGGGAGGTCACAATGAGCAGTTCTTC
-,TRBJ2-7,TRBV2,-,CASRSTRRDSYEQYF,TGTGCCAGCAGGTCGACTAGGCGTGACTCCTACGAGCAGTACTTC
TRBD1,TRBJ2-5,TRBV13,-,CASSLRGQGQTQYF,TGTGCCAGCAGCTTACGAGGACAGGGCCAGACCCAGTACTTC
-,TRBJ1-5,TRBV6-5,once,CASSIREGQPQHF,TGTGCCAGCAGTATAAGGGAGGGGCAGCCCCAGCATTTT
TRBD1,TRBJ1-1,TRBV6-5,-,CASSWTGAEAFF,TGTGCCAGCAGTTGGACAGGGGCTGAAGCTTTCTTT
-,TRBJ2-3,TRBV20-1,-,CSARFGTQYF,TGCAGTGCTAGGTTCGGGACGCAGTATTTT
TRBD2,TRBJ2-2,TRBV27,once,CASSSRQREIGELFF,TGTGCCAGCAGTTCCCGCCAGCGGGAGATCGGGGAGCTGTTTTTT
-,TRBJ1-4,TRBV7-9,-,CASSLRQLNEKLFF,TGTGCCAGCAGCTTGAGACAGCTTAATGAAAAACTGTTTTTT
-,TRBJ1-5,TRBV25-1,once,CASSEKTGRKQPQHF,TGTGCCAGCAGTGAAAAGACAGGACGAAAGCAGCCCCAGCATTTT
TRBD2,TRBJ2-7,TRBV6-1,few,CASSGSGRGEQYF,TGTGCCAGCAGTGGAAGCGGGAGAGGTGAGCAGTACTTC
-,TRBJ1-1,TRBV11-3,-,CASSTPSGPGTEAFF,TGTGCCAGCAGCACCCCCAGCGGGCCAGGCACTGAAGCTTTCTTT
-,TRBJ1-1,TRBV18,once,CASSPPGVENTEAFF,TGTGCCAGCTCACCCCCAGGGGTTGAGAACACTGAAGCTTTCTTT
TRBD1,TRBJ1-1,TRBV4-1,-,CASSQVGTGEAFF,TGCGCCAGCAGCCAGGTGGGGACAGGTGAAGCTTTCTTT
TRBD2,TRBJ2-5,TRBV9,-,CAKAAGGTETQYF,TGTGCTAAGGCGGCGGGAGGGACTGAGACCCAGTACTTC
TRBD1,TRBJ1-5,TRBV7-6,-,CASSHVGQYNQPQHF,TGTGCCAGCAGCCATGTGGGACAGTACAATCAGCCCCAGCATTTT
TRBD2,TRBJ2-5,TRBV4-1,-,CASSQIFAGGQATQYF,TGCGCCAGCAGCCAAATCTTCGCGGGGGGGCAGGCGACCCAGTACTTC
TRBD1,TRBJ1-4,TRBV5-1,-,CASSLQGVTNEKLFF,TGCGCCAGCAGCTTACAGGGGGTAACTAATGAAAAACTGTTTTTT
TRBD1,TRBJ2-7,TRBV4-1,-,CASSAGQGVGEQYF,TGCGCCAGCAGCGCCGGACAGGGAGTGGGGGAGCAGTACTTC
-,TRBJ2-7,TRBV13,-,CASSLGVVTYEQYF,TGTGCCAGCAGCTTGGGAGTAGTGACCTACGAGCAGTACTTC
TRBD1,TRBJ1-1,TRBV6-6,-,CASSRGQAREAFF,TGTGCCAGCAGTCGGGGACAGGCACGTGAAGCTTTCTTT
-,TRBJ2-5,TRBV28,-,CASSLLAEKETQYF,TGTGCCAGCAGTTTATTAGCGGAGAAGGAGACCCAGTACTTC
-,TRBJ1-2,TRBV1,-,CTSSQPPGQLNYGYTF,TGCACCAGCAGCCAGCCTCCGGGACAGTTGAACTATGGCTACACCTTC
TRBD2,TRBJ2-1,TRBV13,-,CASRSGLAGVHNEQFF,TGTGCCAGCAGATCGGGACTAGCGGGCGTCCACAATGAGCAGTTCTTC
-,TRBJ2-7,TRBV5-1,-,CASTEGRQQYF,TGCGCCAGCACCGAGGGAAGACAGCAGTACTTC
-,TRBJ2-2,TRBV7-3,-,CASSPTAERTGELFF,TGTGCCAGCAGCCCTACAGCAGAACGCACCGGGGAGCTGTTTTTT
TRBD2,TRBJ2-3,TRBV19,-,CASRGSGRAPDTQYF,TGTGCCAGTAGGGGGAGCGGGAGGGCCCCAGATACGCAGTATTTT
-,TRBJ1-3,TRBV30,-,CAWRDPGSSGNTIYF,TGTGCCTGGAGGGACCCGGGAAGCTCTGGAAACACCATATATTTT
-,TRBJ2-2,TRBV28,-,CAGRAGRATGELFF,TGTGCCGGCAGGGCGGGTCGGGCCACCGGGGAGCTGTTTTTT
TRBD2,TRBJ2-3,TRBV11-3,-,CASSMGLTQYF,TGTGCCAGCAGCATGGGACTAACGCAGTATTTT
-,TRBJ1-2,TRBV6-4,-,CASSLTGVDGYTF,TGTGCCAGCAGCCTGACAGGCGTCGATGGCTACACCTTC
TRBD2,TRBJ2-1,TRBV5-4,-,CASSPEPGLVPNEQFF,TGTGCCAGCAGCCCCGAACCGGGACTAGTTCCCAATGAGCAGTTCTTC
-,TRBJ1-1,TRBV30,-,CAWSRGWGAFF,TGTGCCTGGAGTCGGGGGTGGGGGGCTTTCTTT
-,TRBJ2-1,TRBV11-3,-,CASSLDRGSYNEQFF,TGTGCCAGCAGCTTAGACAGAGGCTCCTACAATGAGCAGTTCTTC
-,TRBJ1-1,TRBV19,-,CASSTRPNTEAFF,TGTGCCAGTAGTACCAGGCCAAACACTGAAGCTTTCTTT
-,TRBJ2-6,TRBV4-1,-,CASSPQLGGLSGANVLTF,TGCGCCAGCAGCCCCCAACTTGGAGGGCTCTCTGGGGCCAACGTCCTGACTTTC
-,TRBJ2-5,TRBV19,-,CASSIGGGGTNGETQYF,TGTGCCAGTAGTATAGGGGGGGGCGGAACAAATGGGGAGACCCAGTACTTC